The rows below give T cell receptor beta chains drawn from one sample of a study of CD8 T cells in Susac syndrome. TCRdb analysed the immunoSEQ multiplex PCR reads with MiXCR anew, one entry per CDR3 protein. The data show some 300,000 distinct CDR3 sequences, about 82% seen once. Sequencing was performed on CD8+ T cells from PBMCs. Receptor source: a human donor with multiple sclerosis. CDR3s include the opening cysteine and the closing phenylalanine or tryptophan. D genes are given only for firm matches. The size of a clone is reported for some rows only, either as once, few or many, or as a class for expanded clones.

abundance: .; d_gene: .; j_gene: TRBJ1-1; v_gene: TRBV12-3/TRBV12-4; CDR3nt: TGTGCCAGCAGTAGGACGGGCCCCCTCCGGCCTGAAGCTTTCTTT; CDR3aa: CASSRTGPLRPEAFF
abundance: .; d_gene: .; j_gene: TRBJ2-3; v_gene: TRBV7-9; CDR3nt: TGTGCCAGCAGGGGTCTGGGGCGAGAAACAGATACGCAGTATTTT; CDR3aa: CASRGLGRETDTQYF
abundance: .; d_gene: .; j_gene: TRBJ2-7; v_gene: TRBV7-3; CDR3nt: TGTGCCAGCAGCTTATTCGGGGACCTCAGGCCCTACGAGCAGTACTTC; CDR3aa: CASSLFGDLRPYEQYF
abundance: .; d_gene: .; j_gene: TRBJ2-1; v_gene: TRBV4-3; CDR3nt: TGCGCCAGCAGCCATTCATCGCTGTCCGACAATGAGCAGTTCTTC; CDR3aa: CASSHSSLSDNEQFF
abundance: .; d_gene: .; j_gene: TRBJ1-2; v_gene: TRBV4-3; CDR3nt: TGCGCCAGCAGCCAAGAGTTAGAGGCTTTCGGCTACACCTTC; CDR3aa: CASSQELEAFGYTF
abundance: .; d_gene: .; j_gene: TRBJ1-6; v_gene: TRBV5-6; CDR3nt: TGTGCCAGCAGCTTAGGGACTGCCAATTCACCCCTCCACTTT; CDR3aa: CASSLGTANSPLHF
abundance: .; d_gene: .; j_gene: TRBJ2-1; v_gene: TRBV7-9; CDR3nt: TGTGCCAGCAGCTTAGTAACAGGGGGGGTGGATGAGCAGTTCTTC; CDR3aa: CASSLVTGGVDEQFF
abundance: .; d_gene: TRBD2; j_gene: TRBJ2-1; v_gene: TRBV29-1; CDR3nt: TGCAGCGTTGAAGGGTCGGGACTAACTGACAATGAGCAGTTCTTC; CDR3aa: CSVEGSGLTDNEQFF
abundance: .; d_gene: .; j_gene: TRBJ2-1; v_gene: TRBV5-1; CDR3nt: TGCGCCAGCAGCTTGTGGGTCCGGGGCAGCCTCATAGCCGACAATGAGCAGTTCTTC; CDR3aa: CASSLWVRGSLIADNEQFF
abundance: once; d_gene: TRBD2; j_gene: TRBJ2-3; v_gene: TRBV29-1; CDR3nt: TGCAGCGCTACCGGACTAGCGGTAATCACAGATACGCAGTATTTT; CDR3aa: CSATGLAVITDTQYF
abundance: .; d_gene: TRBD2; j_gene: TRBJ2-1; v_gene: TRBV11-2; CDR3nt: TGTGCCAGCAGCTTGTACACCGGGACTAGATTATACAATGAGCAGTTCTTC; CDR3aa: CASSLYTGTRLYNEQFF
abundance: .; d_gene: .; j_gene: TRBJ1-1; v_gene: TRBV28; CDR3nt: TGTGCCAGCAGTTTCCCCTACGGGGGGGCTAGGACTGAAGCTTTCTTT; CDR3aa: CASSFPYGGARTEAFF
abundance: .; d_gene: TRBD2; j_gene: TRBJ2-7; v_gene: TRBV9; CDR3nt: TGTGCCAGCAGCGCCGGGACTAGCGGGAGCGAGCAGTACTTC; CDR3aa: CASSAGTSGSEQYF
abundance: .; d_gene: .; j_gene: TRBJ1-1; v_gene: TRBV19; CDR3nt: TGTGCCAGTAGTGGGGGCGGACACATGAACACTGAAGCTTTCTTT; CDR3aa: CASSGGGHMNTEAFF
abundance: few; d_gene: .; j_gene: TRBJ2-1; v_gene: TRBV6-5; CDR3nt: TGTGCCAGCAGTTTACGATCCTACAATGAGCAGTTCTTC; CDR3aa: CASSLRSYNEQFF
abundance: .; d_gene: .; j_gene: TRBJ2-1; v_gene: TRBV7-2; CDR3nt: TGTGCCAGCAGACCCGGCCTCTACAATGAGCAGTTCTTC; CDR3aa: CASRPGLYNEQFF